This TCR beta chain is drawn from a study of blood T cell repertoires in COVID-19. Only in-frame clones appear in the TCRdb table, and some are missing; sequencing was by immunoSEQ multiplex PCR. Among around 280,000 clones listed, about nine tenths were seen once. The germline V gene encodes CDR1 MDHEN and CDR2 SYDVKM. V lost 5 bases and J 1 base, leaving 5 bases between the germline ends. There are 12 residues in the CDR3. The specimen was PBMCs or T cells enriched from blood (not recorded which). This clonotype was obtained from a middle-aged woman who had recovered from COVID-19. The chain joins TRBV28 to TRBJ1-2; D unclear. Here the CDR3 reads CASSKLNYGYTF. The CDR3 DNA follows: TGTGCCAGCAGTAAACTTAACTATGGCTACACCTTC.